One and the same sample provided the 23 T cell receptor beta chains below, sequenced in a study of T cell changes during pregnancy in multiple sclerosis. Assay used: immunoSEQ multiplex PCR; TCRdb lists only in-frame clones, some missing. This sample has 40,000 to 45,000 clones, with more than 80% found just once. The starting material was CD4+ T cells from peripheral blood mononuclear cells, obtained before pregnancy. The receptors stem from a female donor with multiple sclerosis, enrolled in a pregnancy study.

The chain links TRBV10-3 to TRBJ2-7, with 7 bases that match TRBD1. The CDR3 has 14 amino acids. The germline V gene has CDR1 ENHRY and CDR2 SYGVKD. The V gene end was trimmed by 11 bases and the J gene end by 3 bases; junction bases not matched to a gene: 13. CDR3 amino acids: CAVNRGPGGYEQYF. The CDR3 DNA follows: TGTGCCGTGAACAGGGGCCCTGGGGGCTACGAGCAGTACTTC.

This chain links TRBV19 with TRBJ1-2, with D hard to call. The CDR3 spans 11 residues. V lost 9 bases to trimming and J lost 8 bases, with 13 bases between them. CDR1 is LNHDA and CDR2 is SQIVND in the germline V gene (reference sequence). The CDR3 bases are TGTGCCAGCCGGCGCGCCGGGGGCTACACCTTC. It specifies CASRRAGGYTF.

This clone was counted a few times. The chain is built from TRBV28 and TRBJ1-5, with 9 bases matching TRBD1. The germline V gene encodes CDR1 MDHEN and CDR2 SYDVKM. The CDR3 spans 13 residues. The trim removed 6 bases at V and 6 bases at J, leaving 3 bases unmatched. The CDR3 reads CASSTTGGQPQHF. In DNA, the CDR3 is TGTGCCAGCAGCACGACAGGGGGTCAGCCCCAGCATTTT.

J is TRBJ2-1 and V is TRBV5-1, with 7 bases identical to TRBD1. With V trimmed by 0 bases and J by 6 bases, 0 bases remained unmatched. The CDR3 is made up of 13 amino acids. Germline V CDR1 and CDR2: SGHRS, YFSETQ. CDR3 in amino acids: CASSLDRGNEQFF. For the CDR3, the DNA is TGCGCCAGCAGCTTGGACAGGGGCAATGAGCAGTTCTTC.

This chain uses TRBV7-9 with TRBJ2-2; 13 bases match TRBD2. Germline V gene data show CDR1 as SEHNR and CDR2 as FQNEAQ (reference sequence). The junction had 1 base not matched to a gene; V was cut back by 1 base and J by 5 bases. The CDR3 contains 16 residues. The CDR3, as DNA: TGTGCCAGCAGCTTAGGACTAGCGGGAGGAACCGGGGAGCTGTTTTTT. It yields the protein CASSLGLAGGTGELFF.

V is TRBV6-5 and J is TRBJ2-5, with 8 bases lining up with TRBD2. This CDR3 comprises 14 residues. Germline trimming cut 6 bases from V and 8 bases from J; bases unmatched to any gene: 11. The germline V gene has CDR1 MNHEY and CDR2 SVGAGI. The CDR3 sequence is CASRPGGGTITQYF. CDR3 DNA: TGTGCCAGCAGACCCGGGGGGGGCACTATTACCCAGTACTTC.

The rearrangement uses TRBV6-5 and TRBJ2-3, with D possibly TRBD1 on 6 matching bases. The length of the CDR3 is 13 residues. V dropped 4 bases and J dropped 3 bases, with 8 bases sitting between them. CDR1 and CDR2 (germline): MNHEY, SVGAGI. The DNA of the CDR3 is TGTGCCAGCAGTTCAACAGGGACAGATACGCAGTATTTT. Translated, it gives CASSSTGTDTQYF.

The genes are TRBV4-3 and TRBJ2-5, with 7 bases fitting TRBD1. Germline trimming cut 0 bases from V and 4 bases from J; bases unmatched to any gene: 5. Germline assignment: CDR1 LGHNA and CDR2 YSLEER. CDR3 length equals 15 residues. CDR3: CASSQDLGQVETQYF. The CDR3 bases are TGCGCCAGCAGCCAAGATTTAGGACAGGTAGAGACCCAGTACTTC.

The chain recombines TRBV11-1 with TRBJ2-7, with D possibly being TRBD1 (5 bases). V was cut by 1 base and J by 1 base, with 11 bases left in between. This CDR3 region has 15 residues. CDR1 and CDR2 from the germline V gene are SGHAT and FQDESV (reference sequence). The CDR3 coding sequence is TGTGCCAGCAGCTTAGAACGGACATCTTCCTACGAGCAGTACTTC. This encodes CASSLERTSSYEQYF.

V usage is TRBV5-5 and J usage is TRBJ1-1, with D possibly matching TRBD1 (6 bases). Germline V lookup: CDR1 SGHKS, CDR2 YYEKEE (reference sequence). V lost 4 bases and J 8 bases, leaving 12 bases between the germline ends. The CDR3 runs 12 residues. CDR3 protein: CASSQQGEEAFF. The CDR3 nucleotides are TGTGCCAGCAGCCAACAGGGTGAGGAAGCTTTCTTT.

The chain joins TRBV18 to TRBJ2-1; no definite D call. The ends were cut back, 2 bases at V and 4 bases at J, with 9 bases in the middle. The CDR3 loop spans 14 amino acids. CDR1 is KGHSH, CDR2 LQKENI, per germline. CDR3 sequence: CASSPIGKYNEQFF. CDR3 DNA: TGTGCCAGCTCACCAATCGGTAAATACAATGAGCAGTTCTTC.

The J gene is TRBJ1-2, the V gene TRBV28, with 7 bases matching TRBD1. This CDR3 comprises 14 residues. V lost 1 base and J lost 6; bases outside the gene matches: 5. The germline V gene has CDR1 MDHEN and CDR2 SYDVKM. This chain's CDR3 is CASSLYTGENGYTF. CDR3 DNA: TGTGCCAGCAGTTTATATACAGGGGAGAATGGCTACACCTTC.

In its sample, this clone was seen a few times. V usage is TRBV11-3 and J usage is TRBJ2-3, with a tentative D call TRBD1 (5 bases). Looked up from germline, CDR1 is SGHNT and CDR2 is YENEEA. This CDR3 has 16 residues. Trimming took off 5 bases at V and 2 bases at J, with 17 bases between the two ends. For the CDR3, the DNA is TGTGCCAGCAGCCCCGGCCCCGACAGACCCACAGATACGCAGTATTTT. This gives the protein CASSPGPDRPTDTQYF.

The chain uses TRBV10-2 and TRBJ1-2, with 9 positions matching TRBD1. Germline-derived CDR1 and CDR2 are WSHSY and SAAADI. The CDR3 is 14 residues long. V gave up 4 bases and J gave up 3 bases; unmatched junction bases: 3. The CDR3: CASSGQGDDYGYTF. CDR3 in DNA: TGCGCCAGCAGTGGACAGGGGGACGACTATGGCTACACCTTC.

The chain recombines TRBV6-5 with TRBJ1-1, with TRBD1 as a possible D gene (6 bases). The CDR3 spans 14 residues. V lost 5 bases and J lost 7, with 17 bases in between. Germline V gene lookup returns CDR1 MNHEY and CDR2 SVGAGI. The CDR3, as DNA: TGTGCCAGCAGTCGCCGGACAGCGGCCCATGAAGCTTTCTTT. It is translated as CASSRRTAAHEAFF.

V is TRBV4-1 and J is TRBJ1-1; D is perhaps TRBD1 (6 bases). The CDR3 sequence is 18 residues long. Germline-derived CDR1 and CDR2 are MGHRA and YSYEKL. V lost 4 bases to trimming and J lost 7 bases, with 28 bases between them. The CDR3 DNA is TGCGCCAGCAGCCCGGGGGGTTTGAGATCAGGGGTAATCAATGAAGCTTTCTTT. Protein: CASSPGGLRSGVINEAFF.

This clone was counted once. Written as DNA, the CDR3 is TGTGCCAGCAGTTTGCTGTCAGGCCATAACAATGAGCAGTTCTTC. Translated, it gives CASSLLSGHNNEQFF. The chain carries TRBV27 and TRBJ2-1; D remains ambiguous. Germline V gene lookup returns CDR1 MNHEY and CDR2 SMNVEV (reference sequence). This CDR3 has 15 amino acids. V was clipped by 3 bases and J by 5 bases, with 14 bases between them.

CDR3 DNA: TGTGCCAGCAGTGCCCCGGACAGGGCCTCCAATCAGCCCCAGCATTTT. This encodes CASSAPDRASNQPQHF. The chain has TRBV28 and TRBJ1-5, with 8 nucleotides matching TRBD1. The germline V gene encodes CDR1 MDHEN and CDR2 SYDVKM. Unmatched junction bases numbered 9, after V lost 5 bases and J lost 3 bases. The CDR3 totals 16 residues.

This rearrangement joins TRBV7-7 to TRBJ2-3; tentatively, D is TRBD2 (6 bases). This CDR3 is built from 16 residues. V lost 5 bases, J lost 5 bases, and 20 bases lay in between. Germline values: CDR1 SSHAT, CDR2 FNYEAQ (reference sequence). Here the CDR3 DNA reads TGTGCCAGCAGCCCGCGGGACTTCCTGAAGGGAGATACGCAGTATTTT. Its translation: CASSPRDFLKGDTQYF.

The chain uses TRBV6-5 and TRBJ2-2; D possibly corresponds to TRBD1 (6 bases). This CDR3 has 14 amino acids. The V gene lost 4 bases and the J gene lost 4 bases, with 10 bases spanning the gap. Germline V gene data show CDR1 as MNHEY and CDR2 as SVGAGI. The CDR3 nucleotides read TGTGCCAGCAGTTCGAGAGGGGGCACCGGGGAGCTGTTTTTT. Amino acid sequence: CASSSRGGTGELFF.

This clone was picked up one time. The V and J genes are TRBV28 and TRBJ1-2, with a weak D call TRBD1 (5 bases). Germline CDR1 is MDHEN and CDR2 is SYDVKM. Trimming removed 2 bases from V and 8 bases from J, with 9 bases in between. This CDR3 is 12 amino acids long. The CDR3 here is CASSLRQRGYTF. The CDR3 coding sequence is TGTGCCAGCAGTTTAAGACAGAGAGGCTACACCTTC.

The CDR3 DNA reads TGTGCCAGCAGCTTCGGGAGAGGGACCCAACGGGATACGCAGTATTTT. This codes for CASSFGRGTQRDTQYF. This chain connects TRBV5-4 to TRBJ2-3, with D possibly TRBD2 on 6 matching bases. Per the germline V gene, CDR1 is SGHNT and CDR2 is YYREEE (reference sequence). The V end lost 2 bases, the J end lost 6 bases, and 19 bases lay between the germline ends. The CDR3 runs 16 residues.

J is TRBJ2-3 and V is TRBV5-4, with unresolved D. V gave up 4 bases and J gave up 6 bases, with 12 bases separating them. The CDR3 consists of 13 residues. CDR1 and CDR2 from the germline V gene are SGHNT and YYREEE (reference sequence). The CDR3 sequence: CASSPPKSDTQYF. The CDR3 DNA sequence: TGTGCCAGCAGCCCGCCTAAGTCGGATACGCAGTATTTT. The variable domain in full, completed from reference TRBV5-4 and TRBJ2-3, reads ETGVTQSPTHLIKTRGQQVTLRCSSQSGHNTVSWYQQALGQGPQFIFQYYREEENGRGNFPPRFSGLQFPNYSSELNVNALELDDSALYLCASSPPKSDTQYFGPGTRLTVL.